Following are 9 T cell receptor beta chains from one sample sequenced in a study of blood T cell repertoires in COVID-19. TCRdb's table, derived via immunoSEQ multiplex PCR, lists solely in-frame clones and lacks some. The repertoire holds around 300,000 clones, with roughly 87% as singletons. Material: peripheral blood. Every receptor here comes from a young man with active or convalescent COVID-19.

This chain connects TRBV29-1 to TRBJ1-2; TRBD1 is a possible D gene (6 bases). Germline V gene lookup returns CDR1 SQVTM and CDR2 ANQGSEA. The V gene lost 1 base and the J gene lost 4 bases, with 10 bases spanning the gap. The CDR3 consists of 13 residues. The CDR3 loop is CSVEGDISYGYTF. CDR3 sequence (DNA): TGCAGCGTTGAAGGGGACATATCCTATGGCTACACCTTC. Drawing the rest from reference TRBV29-1 and TRBJ1-2, the complete variable domain is SAVISQKPSRDICQRGTSLTIQCQVDSQVTMMFWYRQQPGQSLTLIATANQGSEATYESGFVIDKFPISRPNLTFSTLTVSNMSPEDSSIYLCSVEGDISYGYTFGSGTRLTVV.

The chain links TRBV5-4 to TRBJ2-6; 14 nucleotides agree with TRBD2. The CDR3 runs 17 residues. The V segment lost 4 bases and the J segment 2 bases; nucleotides outside the gene matches: 2. Germline assignment: CDR1 SGHNT and CDR2 YYREEE (reference sequence). This chain's CDR3 is CASSTTSGGAGANVLTF. The CDR3 bases are TGTGCCAGCAGCACGACTAGCGGGGGGGCTGGGGCCAACGTCCTGACTTTC.

The chain uses TRBV13 and TRBJ2-3; the D gene is possibly TRBD2 (7 bases). The CDR3 has 16 amino acids. Looked up from germline, CDR1 is PRHDT and CDR2 is FYEKMQ (reference sequence). Trimming stripped 6 bases from V and 3 bases from J, with 19 bases between. This CDR3 is CASSSPRGGETDTQYF. As DNA, the CDR3 is TGTGCCAGCAGTTCCCCTAGGGGGGGTGAGACAGATACGCAGTATTTT.

J is TRBJ1-6 and V is TRBV6-6, with D tentatively TRBD1 (6 bases). Looked up from germline, CDR1 is MNHNY and CDR2 is SVGAGI (reference sequence). Between the trimmed V and J ends, which lost 6 bases and 7 bases, there was a span of 19 bases. CDR3 size: 16 residues. Here the CDR3 DNA reads TGTGCCAGCAGCCCAACTCTGGGGACACGGAATTCACCCCTCCACTTT. This codes for CASSPTLGTRNSPLHF.

The V gene is TRBV6-5, the J gene TRBJ2-7, with TRBD2 as a possible D gene (6 bases). Trimming cost V 8 bases and J 2 bases, with 19 bases left between them. Per germline, CDR1 MNHEY and CDR2 SVGAGI. CDR3 length equals 15 residues. CDR3 sequence reads: CASPPTRDFTYEQYF. CDR3 DNA sequence: TGTGCCAGCCCCCCAACACGGGACTTTACCTACGAGCAGTACTTC.

The count of this clone is one. This CDR3 is CATSDTRQGASGELFF. The CDR3 DNA follows: TGTGCCACCAGTGATACACGACAGGGGGCGTCCGGGGAGCTGTTTTTT. The chain joins TRBV24-1 to TRBJ2-2; 10 positions match TRBD1. CDR3 length equals 16 residues. V lost 3 bases, J lost 6 bases, and 6 bases stayed unmatched. Germline V gene lookup returns CDR1 KGHDR and CDR2 SFDVKD.

This clone was detected only once. This chain links TRBV18 with TRBJ1-5; 7 nucleotides match TRBD1. V was clipped by 4 bases and J by 3 bases; unmatched bases: 6. Germline CDR1 and CDR2: KGHSH and LQKENI. CDR3 length equals 15 residues. CDR3 bases: TGTGCCAGCTCACAAGAGACAGGGAACAATCAGCCCCAGCATTTT. Its translation is CASSQETGNNQPQHF.

J is TRBJ1-4 and V is TRBV2, with TRBD1 matching 8 bases. The CDR3 runs to 15 residues. The germline V gene has CDR1 SNHLY and CDR2 FYNNEI. V shed 6 bases, J shed 4 bases, and the junction held 7 bases outside the gene matches. The CDR3 here is CASSLTGAFNEKLFF. DNA for the CDR3: TGTGCCAGCAGCCTGACAGGGGCCTTTAATGAAAAACTGTTTTTT.

This clone was counted only a few times. The chain is built from TRBV5-1 and TRBJ1-6; the D is unclear. The CDR3 is 16 amino acids. V gave up 0 bases and J gave up 7 bases, with 14 bases separating them. Per germline, CDR1 SGHRS and CDR2 YFSETQ. The CDR3 DNA follows: TGCGCCAGCAGCTTGGATCGGCTGCCGGGGAATTCACCCCTCCACTTT. It specifies CASSLDRLPGNSPLHF. The complete variable domain, with remaining parts taken from reference TRBV5-1 and TRBJ1-6, reads KAGVTQTPRYLIKTRGQQVTLSCSPISGHRSVSWYQQTPGQGLQFLFEYFSETQRNKGNFPGRFSGRQFSNSRSEMNVSTLELGDSALYLCASSLDRLPGNSPLHFGNGTRLTVT.